These 26 T cell receptor beta chains originate from one sample sequenced in a study of regulatory T cells in long-lasting Graves disease (dated by TCRdb to about 2021). The library was built by means of multiplex PCR. TCRdb shows the sequencer as Illumina HiSeq 4000. TCR beta libraries were built with iRepertoire HTBI primers and Arm-PCR amplification of CDR3 regions. The public reads were reprocessed in TCRdb via fastp at Q25 and MiXCR, keeping in-frame beta chains. Entries are consolidated by CDR3 protein sequence, retaining the most common genes and DNA. This sample is represented by under 450,000 distinct CDR3 sequences; 20% to 25% of them were singletons. The ten largest account for under 35% of the sample. What this sample's time point label stands for: persistent/refractory GD, antithyroid drugs over 5 years with positive TRAb. For both TCR sequencing and RNA sequencing, RNA was extracted from PBMCs in TRIzol.

Specimen: peripheral blood mononuclear cells (PBMCs), collected when the disease was refractory, from a patient treated with antithyroid drugs. These receptors were taken from a woman between 40 and 55 years old with Graves disease. Donor details come from another sample of the same person, matched by shared clones.

A word on this clonotype: Since a much larger clone is just one base distant, this may be a read error. The V and J genes are TRBV3-1 and TRBJ2-7, with a possible D match to TRBD2 (6 bases). Germline lookup yields CDR1 LGHDT and CDR2 YNNKEL (reference sequence). This CDR3 comprises 12 residues. The CDR3 nucleotides are TGTGCCAGCAGCCTCTCTACGGGGGAGCGGTACTTC. Its translation: CASSLSTGERYF.

This clonotype showed up just a few times. The genes are TRBV12-3 or TRBV12-4 and TRBJ1-5, with D perhaps matching TRBD1 (6 bases). This CDR3 is 14 amino acids long. Trimming took 8 bases from V and 2 from J, leaving 13 bases between them. The CDR3 DNA sequence: TGTGCCAGCGGGACAAGGGGGGGCAATCAGCCCCAGCATTTT. Translating it yields CASGTRGGNQPQHF.

CDR3 sequence: CASSGSRGTQYF. DNA for the CDR3: TGTGCCAGCAGCGGTAGCAGGGGTACGCAGTATTTT. The V gene is TRBV11-2, the J gene TRBJ2-3; a possible D gene is TRBD1 (6 bases). Looked up from germline, CDR1 is SGHAT and CDR2 is FQNNGV. V lost 5 bases and J lost 8, with 11 bases in between. There are 12 residues in the CDR3.

Only one count was recorded for this clonotype. As the CDR3 is not closed by the conserved phenylalanine or tryptophan, this likely results from a read error. CDR3 DNA: TGCGCCAGCCTCGGGGGGGCGGACACTGAAGCTTTCCTT. This encodes CASLGGADTEAFL. The chain recombines TRBV5-1 with TRBJ1-1; D perhaps matches TRBD1 (6 bases). The ends were cut back, 7 bases at V and 3 bases at J, with 13 bases in the middle. The CDR3 consists of 13 residues. Germline V gene lookup returns CDR1 SGHRS and CDR2 YFSETQ.

This clonotype was observed a handful of times. This chain connects TRBV18 to TRBJ1-2; 7 bases agree with TRBD1. CDR3 length: 13 residues. Germline V gene lookup returns CDR1 KGHSH and CDR2 LQKENI. V was clipped by 3 bases and J by 4 bases; unmatched bases: 2. Written as DNA, the CDR3 is TGTGCCAGCTCACCGTACAGGGGCTATGGCTACACCTTC. Protein sequence: CASSPYRGYGYTF.

This chain links TRBV3-1 with TRBJ1-4; D call uncertain. CDR3 length: 14 amino acids. The V gene's germline CDR1 is LGHDT and CDR2 YNNKEL (reference sequence). V gave up 1 base and J gave up 7 bases, with 10 bases separating them. The CDR3 sequence: CASSQVLGGEKLFF. The CDR3 DNA is TGTGCCAGCAGCCAAGTCCTAGGAGGTGAAAAACTGTTTTTT.

This chain joins TRBV20-1 and TRBJ2-2; no firm D call. CDR1 DFQATT and CDR2 SNEGSKA come from the germline V gene (reference sequence). CDR3 size: 14 residues. The ends were cut back, 1 base at V and 8 bases at J, with 14 bases in the middle. CDR3: CSARVATRTGELFF. CDR3 nucleotides: TGCAGTGCTAGAGTGGCTACACGGACGGGGGAGCTGTTTTTT.

This clonotype has at least ten counts. This sequence joins TRBV28 and TRBJ1-1; 9 bases fit TRBD1. V gave up 6 bases and J gave up 6 bases; unmatched junction bases: 5. The CDR3 contains 13 residues. In germline, CDR1 is MDHEN, CDR2 SYDVKM. CDR3 sequence: CASSRDRAAEAFF. The CDR3 DNA sequence: TGTGCCAGCAGCCGGGACAGGGCGGCTGAAGCTTTCTTT. The whole variable domain, remainder taken from reference TRBV28 and TRBJ1-1, is DVKVTQSSRYLVKRTGEKVFLECVQDMDHENMFWYRQDPGLGLRLIYFSYDVKMKEKGDIPEGYSVSREKKERFSLILESASTNQTSMYLCASSRDRAAEAFFGQGTRLTVV.

This clonotype has a handful of counts. This chain joins TRBV6-1 and TRBJ1-3; D is unresolved. CDR1 and CDR2 from the germline V gene are MNHNS and SASEGT. V was cut by 6 bases and J by 9 bases, with 12 bases left in between. The CDR3 contains 12 residues. CDR3 protein: CASSSDIFTIYF. The CDR3 region has the DNA TGTGCCAGCAGCTCTGACATCTTCACCATATATTTT.

The rearrangement uses TRBV4-1 and TRBJ1-1, with D tentatively TRBD1 (5 bases). Germline V gene sequence: CDR1 MGHRA, CDR2 YSYEKL. V was trimmed by 0 bases and J by 7 bases, leaving 15 bases between them. The CDR3 runs to 15 residues. The CDR3 spells CASSQEFGQGREAFF. Written as DNA, the CDR3 is TGCGCCAGCAGCCAAGAATTCGGGCAGGGCCGTGAAGCTTTCTTT.

A few counts support this clonotype. The V gene is TRBV29-1, the J gene TRBJ1-1; D is unresolved. Looked up from germline, CDR1 is SQVTM and CDR2 is ANQGSEA. The CDR3 is 13 residues long. The germline V and J ends were trimmed by 3 bases and 7 bases, with 15 bases remaining between them. The CDR3 is CSVDRQVGFEAFF. The DNA for the CDR3 is TGCAGCGTTGATCGGCAGGTCGGATTTGAAGCTTTCTTT.

This clonotype was found a few times. The V gene is TRBV3-1, the J gene TRBJ2-7; D call uncertain. Germline V gene lookup returns CDR1 LGHDT and CDR2 YNNKEL (reference sequence). The V and J ends lost 2 bases and 12 bases respectively, with 11 bases between them. CDR3 length equals 11 residues. CDR3 protein: CASSQSAALYF. Here the CDR3 DNA reads TGTGCCAGCAGCCAATCGGCAGCTTTGTACTTC.

The chain joins TRBV7-9 to TRBJ2-7; no clear D gene. CDR1 and CDR2 from the germline V gene are SEHNR and FQNEAQ (reference sequence). The CDR3 runs 14 residues. Between the trimmed V and J ends, which lost 3 bases and 3 bases, there was a span of 12 bases. CDR3 sequence reads: CASSFPGSIYEQYF. CDR3 bases: TGTGCCAGCAGCTTTCCCGGAAGTATCTACGAGCAGTACTTC.

This clonotype has just a few counts. CDR3 DNA: TGTGCCAGCAGCCAAGACTGGTCCTACGAGCAGTACTTC. Its protein product is CASSQDWSYEQYF. This rearrangement joins TRBV3-1 to TRBJ2-7; D is undetermined. Trimming stripped 0 bases from V and 1 base from J, with 4 bases between. The CDR3 is 13 residues long. Germline loops: CDR1 LGHDT, CDR2 YNNKEL (reference sequence).

About this clonotype itself: A much larger clone is a single base away; this may be a read error. The chain combines TRBV28 with TRBJ1-1; TRBD1 matches 8 bases. CDR3 length: 11 residues. Germline V gives CDR1 MDHEN, CDR2 SYDVKM. The CDR3, as DNA: TGTGCCAGCAGGGTGGACAGGGAAGCTTCCTTT. As protein: CASRVDREASF.

The rearrangement uses TRBV10-3 and TRBJ1-1; D gene ambiguous. The CDR3 consists of 14 residues. Germline assignment: CDR1 ENHRY and CDR2 SYGVKD. V lost 8 bases and J 0 bases, leaving 13 bases between the germline ends. The CDR3 spells CAIGEKGMNTEAFF. CDR3 in DNA: TGTGCCATCGGGGAGAAGGGCATGAACACTGAAGCTTTCTTT.

This clonotype was recorded at least ten times. The chain links TRBV28 to TRBJ2-7, with a tentative D call TRBD2 (5 bases). With 11 bases removed from V and 0 bases from J, the gap between germline ends came to 23 bases. The CDR3 contains 16 residues. CDR1 and CDR2 from the germline V gene are MDHEN and SYDVKM. The CDR3 DNA reads as TGTGCCGTCAGTGGGGATAGCCGGGATAGCTCCTACGAGCAGTACTTC. It specifies CAVSGDSRDSSYEQYF.

In its sample, this clonotype was seen many times. The chain links TRBV28 to TRBJ2-5, with 7 positions matching TRBD1. Germline CDR1 is MDHEN and CDR2 is SYDVKM. This CDR3 is 13 amino acids long. V was clipped by 11 bases and J by 1 base; unmatched bases: 7. CDR3 in DNA: TGTGCCGGCAAGGACAGGTTCCAAGAGACCCAGTACTTC. It is translated as CAGKDRFQETQYF.

V is TRBV27 and J is TRBJ1-2, with TRBD1 matching 11 bases. The CDR3 consists of 15 residues. The germline CDR1 and CDR2 sequences are MNHEY and SMNVEV (reference sequence). With 5 bases clipped from V and 3 bases from J, the junction kept 5 bases outside the gene matches. CDR3 DNA: TGTGCCAGCAGTCCCCGGGACAGGGGGTACTATGGCTACACCTTC. It is translated as CASSPRDRGYYGYTF.

The chain carries TRBV25-1 and TRBJ2-7; TRBD1 aligns across 8 bases. V lost 4 bases, J lost 1 base, and 6 bases stayed unmatched. This CDR3 spans 15 amino acids. Germline V CDR1 and CDR2: MGHDK, SYGVNS. This CDR3 reads CASSGWTGPSYEQYF. In DNA form, the CDR3 reads TGTGCCAGCAGTGGCTGGACAGGGCCATCCTACGAGCAGTACTTC.

The rearrangement uses TRBV9 and TRBJ1-5; possibly TRBD1 for D (5 bases). This CDR3 has 16 amino acids. V lost 0 bases to trimming and J lost 0 bases, with 10 bases between them. The V gene's germline CDR1 is SGDLS and CDR2 YYNGEE. The CDR3 region is CASSVDGAHSNQPQHF. CDR3 nucleotide sequence: TGTGCCAGCAGCGTAGATGGGGCACATAGCAATCAGCCCCAGCATTTT.

The chain joins TRBV7-3 to TRBJ2-7, with 9 positions matching TRBD2. This CDR3 has 15 residues. Trimming cost V 3 bases and J 3 bases; bases outside gene matches: 6. Germline V CDR1 and CDR2: SGHTA, FQGTGA. Here the CDR3 DNA reads TGTGCCAGCAGCTTTAGCGGGAGAGGGGGCTACGAGCAGTACTTC. It codes for CASSFSGRGGYEQYF.

At least ten counts were recorded for this clonotype. This chain links TRBV2 with TRBJ2-7, with TRBD1 identical over 7 bases. The CDR3 consists of 15 residues. Trimming removed 8 bases from V and 0 bases from J; junction bases left unmatched: 10. Germline assignment: CDR1 SNHLY and CDR2 FYNNEI. The DNA for the CDR3 is TGTGCCAGCGGACGGACAGGTGATAGCTCCTACGAGCAGTACTTC. The encoded protein is CASGRTGDSSYEQYF.

This clonotype showed up many times. The rearrangement links TRBV7-8 to TRBJ2-7, with D perhaps given as TRBD1 or TRBD2 (5 bases each). Trimming cost V 5 bases and J 4 bases, with 18 bases left between them. From germline, CDR1 is SGHVS and CDR2 FQNEAQ. CDR3 length: 15 amino acids. The CDR3 nucleotides are TGTGCCAGCAGCCCACGCCGGCAGGGAGCATACGAGCAGTACTTC. Translating gives CASSPRRQGAYEQYF.

This clonotype was observed many times. The chain is built from TRBV27 and TRBJ1-1; D is possibly TRBD1 (6 bases). The CDR3 sequence is 15 residues long. Trimming took 6 bases from V and 0 from J, leaving 14 bases between them. The germline V gene encodes CDR1 MNHEY and CDR2 SMNVEV (reference sequence). As DNA, the CDR3 is TGTGCCAGCAGCTTAACAGGGAACATGAACACTGAAGCTTTCTTT. It specifies CASSLTGNMNTEAFF.

The chain recombines TRBV30 with TRBJ2-5; TRBD1 agrees at 7 bases. The CDR3 consists of 15 residues. In germline, CDR1 is GTSNPN, CDR2 SVGIG (reference sequence). Trimming removed 2 bases from V and 5 bases from J; junction bases left unmatched: 11. DNA for the CDR3: TGTGCCTGGAGTATGGTCAGGGGGACGTGGGAGACCCAGTACTTC. As protein: CAWSMVRGTWETQYF.